These T cell receptor beta chains were read from a single sample in a study of blood T cell repertoires in COVID-19. Using immunoSEQ multiplex PCR, the repertoire was profiled, and TCRdb retains in-frame clones only, with some absent. The table lists a few hundred thousand clones, more than 75% of them singletons. Sequencing used PBMCs or T cells enriched from blood (not recorded which). The receptors originated from a woman aged 25 to 45 who had recovered from COVID-19. The CDR3 runs from the conserved cysteine through the conserved F or W. D genes are given only for firm matches. Expanded clones get a size class; other rows say once, few or many, or leave the size out.

V	size	D	J	CDR3	DNA
TRBV3-1/TRBV3-2	NA	TRBD2	TRBJ2-2	CASSVPTSGGNTGELFF	TGTGCCAGCAGCGTCCCGACTAGCGGGGGGAACACCGGGGAGCTGTTTTTT
TRBV19	NA	TRBD2	TRBJ2-7	CASTPGTSGPYEQYF	TGTGCCAGTACCCCAGGGACTAGCGGGCCCTACGAGCAGTACTTC
TRBV6-1	NA	TRBD1	TRBJ1-5	CASSDQGQVNQPQHF	TGTGCCAGCAGTGACCAGGGACAGGTCAATCAGCCCCAGCATTTT
TRBV7-8	NA	NA	TRBJ1-5	CASSLGEEGTKNQPQHF	TGTGCCAGCAGCTTAGGAGAGGAGGGGACTAAAAATCAGCCCCAGCATTTT
TRBV2	NA	NA	TRBJ1-1	CASNPAGNTEAFF	TGTGCCAGCAACCCCGCGGGGAACACTGAAGCTTTCTTT
TRBV30	NA	NA	TRBJ1-2	CAWSLSSKTGRGYVYTF	TGTGCCTGGAGCTTATCAAGCAAGACCGGTAGAGGCTATGTCTACACCTTC
TRBV25-1	NA	TRBD1	TRBJ1-4	CASRVQGNNEKLFF	TGTGCCAGCAGAGTACAGGGGAATAATGAAAAACTGTTTTTT
TRBV3-1/TRBV3-2	NA	TRBD2	TRBJ2-1	CASTPAGGVGNEQFF	TGTGCCAGCACCCCGGCGGGGGGGGTTGGAAATGAGCAGTTCTTC
TRBV2	few	NA	TRBJ2-7	CASGKVAAEQYF	TGTGCCAGCGGTAAGGTAGCCGCCGAGCAGTACTTC
TRBV2	NA	TRBD1	TRBJ1-1	CASRATGGNTEAFF	TGTGCCAGCAGGGCGACAGGGGGGAACACTGAAGCTTTCTTT
TRBV7-9	NA	TRBD1	TRBJ2-7	CASSTTGKAYEQYF	TGTGCCAGCAGCACGACAGGGAAGGCCTACGAGCAGTACTTC
TRBV3-1/TRBV3-2	NA	TRBD2	TRBJ2-2	CASSQGLAGNTGELFF	TGTGCCAGCAGCCAGGGACTAGCGGGGAACACCGGGGAGCTGTTTTTT
TRBV7-6	NA	NA	TRBJ1-6	CASSNPPRDTSDSPLHF	TGTGCCAGCAGCAATCCCCCCCGGGACACTAGCGATTCACCCCTCCACTTT
TRBV28	NA	TRBD2	TRBJ2-7	CASSSGTSGGRYEQYF	TGTGCCAGCAGCTCCGGGACTAGCGGGGGCCGTTACGAGCAGTACTTC
TRBV2	NA	TRBD1	TRBJ2-5	CASSDGTEETQYF	TGTGCCAGCAGTGACGGGACAGAAGAGACCCAGTACTTC
TRBV6-5	NA	NA	TRBJ2-7	CASLQGHEQYF	TGTGCCAGTTTACAGGGCCACGAGCAGTACTTC
TRBV7-9	NA	NA	TRBJ2-3	CASSLAGGTDTQYF	TGTGCCAGCAGCTTGGCCGGGGGCACAGATACGCAGTATTTT
TRBV15	NA	NA	TRBJ1-5	CATSLTLGNQPQHF	TGTGCCACCAGCTTGACGCTAGGCAATCAGCCCCAGCATTTT
TRBV5-1	once	NA	TRBJ2-3	CASSTTTTTLRTDTQYF	TGCGCCAGCAGCACTACAACGACTACCTTGAGGACAGATACGCAGTATTTT
TRBV19	once	TRBD1	TRBJ1-5	CASSFGGPGQGGNSNQPQHF	TGTGCCAGTAGTTTTGGTGGCCCGGGACAGGGGGGAAATAGCAATCAGCCCCAGCATTTT
TRBV7-8	NA	TRBD1	TRBJ1-6	CASSLEAAGGFFSPLHF	TGTGCCAGCAGCTTAGAGGCGGCAGGGGGATTTTTTTCACCCCTCCACTTT
TRBV5-6	NA	TRBD1	TRBJ2-5	CASSFGTEETQYF	TGTGCCAGCAGCTTCGGGACAGAAGAGACCCAGTACTTC
TRBV3-1/TRBV3-2	NA	NA	TRBJ2-3	CASSQVGGSTDTQYF	TGTGCCAGCAGCCAAGTAGGGGGAAGCACAGATACGCAGTATTTT
TRBV11-2	NA	TRBD1	TRBJ2-2	CASSLDAWPGGRTGELFF	TGTGCCAGCAGCTTAGATGCCTGGCCAGGGGGCCGGACCGGGGAGCTGTTTTTT
TRBV3-1/TRBV3-2	few	NA	TRBJ1-5	CASSQYADQPQHF	TGTGCCAGCAGCCAATACGCGGATCAGCCCCAGCATTTT
TRBV13	NA	NA	TRBJ1-2	CASSLVGVSYGYTF	TGTGCCAGCAGCTTAGTAGGGGTGAGCTATGGCTACACCTTC
TRBV3-1/TRBV3-2	NA	NA	TRBJ2-5	CASSQLSSGTQYF	TGTGCCAGCAGCCAATTGTCCTCCGGGACCCAGTACTTC
TRBV7-8	NA	NA	TRBJ1-4	CASSLGKRDEKLFF	TGTGCCAGCAGCTTAGGGAAACGGGATGAAAAACTGTTTTTT
TRBV30	NA	TRBD1	TRBJ1-6	CAWSVGQEGSPLHF	TGTGCCTGGAGTGTGGGACAGGAGGGTTCACCCCTCCACTTT
TRBV7-6	NA	NA	TRBJ2-1	CASSLVTASDDEQFF	TGTGCCAGCAGCTTAGTTACGGCTAGCGACGATGAGCAGTTCTTC
TRBV10-3	NA	NA	TRBJ1-5	CAISVTGNSNQPQHF	TGTGCCATCAGTGTTACGGGGAATAGCAATCAGCCCCAGCATTTT
TRBV28	once	NA	TRBJ1-1	CASSLESEAFF	TGTGCCAGCAGTCTGGAGTCGGAAGCTTTCTTT
TRBV10-1	NA	TRBD1	TRBJ1-3	CASRTGTSSGNTIYF	TGCGCCAGCAGGACAGGGACCAGCTCTGGAAACACCATATATTTT